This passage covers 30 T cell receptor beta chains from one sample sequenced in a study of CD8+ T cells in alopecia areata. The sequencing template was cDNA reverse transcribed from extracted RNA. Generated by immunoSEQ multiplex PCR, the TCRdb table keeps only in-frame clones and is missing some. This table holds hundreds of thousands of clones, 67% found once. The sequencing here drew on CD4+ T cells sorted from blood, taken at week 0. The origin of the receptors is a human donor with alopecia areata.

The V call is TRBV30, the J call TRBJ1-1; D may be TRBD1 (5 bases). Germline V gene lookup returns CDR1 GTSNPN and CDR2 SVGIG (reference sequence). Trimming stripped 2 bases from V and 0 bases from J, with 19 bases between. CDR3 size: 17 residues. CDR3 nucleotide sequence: TGTGCCTGGAGTCCTTTGGGGGGAGGTCGGATGAACACTGAAGCTTTCTTT. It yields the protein CAWSPLGGGRMNTEAFF.

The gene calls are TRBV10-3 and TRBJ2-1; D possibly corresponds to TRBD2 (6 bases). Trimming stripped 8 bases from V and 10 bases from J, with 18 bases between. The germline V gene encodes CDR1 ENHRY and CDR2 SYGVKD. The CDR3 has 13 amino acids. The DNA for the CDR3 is TGTGCCATCGGAGGGACTCTACAAGGGGAGCAGTTCTTC. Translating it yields CAIGGTLQGEQFF.

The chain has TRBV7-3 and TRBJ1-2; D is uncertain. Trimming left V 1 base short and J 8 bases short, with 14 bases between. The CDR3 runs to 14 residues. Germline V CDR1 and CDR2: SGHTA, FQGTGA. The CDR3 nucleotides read TGTGCCAGCAGCTTAATGGGCAGGACGGGCGGCTACACCTTC. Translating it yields CASSLMGRTGGYTF.

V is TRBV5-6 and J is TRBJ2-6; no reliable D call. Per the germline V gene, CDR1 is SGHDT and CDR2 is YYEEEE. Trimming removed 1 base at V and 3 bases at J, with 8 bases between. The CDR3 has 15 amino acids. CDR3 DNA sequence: TGTGCCAGCAGCTTGTACGCGTTTGGGGCCAACGTCCTGACTTTC. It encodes CASSLYAFGANVLTF.

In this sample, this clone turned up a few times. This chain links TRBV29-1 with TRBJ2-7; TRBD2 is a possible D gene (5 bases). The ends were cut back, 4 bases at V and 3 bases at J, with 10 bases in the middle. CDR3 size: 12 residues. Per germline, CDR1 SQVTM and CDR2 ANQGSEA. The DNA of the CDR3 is TGCAGCGTTGCGGGGAATGGCTACGAGCAGTACTTC. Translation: CSVAGNGYEQYF.

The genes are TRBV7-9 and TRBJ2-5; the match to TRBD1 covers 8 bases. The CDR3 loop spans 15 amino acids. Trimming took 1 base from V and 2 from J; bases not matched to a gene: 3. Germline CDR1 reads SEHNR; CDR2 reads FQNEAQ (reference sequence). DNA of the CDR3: TGTGCCAGCAGCTTAGTCAGGGGGCCTCAAGAGACCCAGTACTTC. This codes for CASSLVRGPQETQYF.

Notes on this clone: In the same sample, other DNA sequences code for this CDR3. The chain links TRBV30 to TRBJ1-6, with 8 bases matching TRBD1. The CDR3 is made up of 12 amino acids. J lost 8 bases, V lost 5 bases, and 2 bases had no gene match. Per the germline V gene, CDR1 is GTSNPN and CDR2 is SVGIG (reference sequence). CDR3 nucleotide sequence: TGTGCCTGGGGACAGGGACATTCACCCCTCCACTTT. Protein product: CAWGQGHSPLHF. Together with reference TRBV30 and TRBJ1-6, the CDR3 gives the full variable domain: SQTIHQWPATLVQPVGSPLSLECTVEGTSNPNLYWYRQAAGRGLQLLFYSVGIGQISSEVPQNLSASRPQDRQFILSSKKLLLSDSGFYLCAWGQGHSPLHFGNGTRLTVT.

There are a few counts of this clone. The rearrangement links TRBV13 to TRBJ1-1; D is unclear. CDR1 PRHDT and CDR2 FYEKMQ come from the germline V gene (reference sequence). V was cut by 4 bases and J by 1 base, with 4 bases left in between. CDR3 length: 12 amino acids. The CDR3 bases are TGTGCCAGCAGCTACCGGAACACTGAAGCTTTCTTT. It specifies CASSYRNTEAFF.

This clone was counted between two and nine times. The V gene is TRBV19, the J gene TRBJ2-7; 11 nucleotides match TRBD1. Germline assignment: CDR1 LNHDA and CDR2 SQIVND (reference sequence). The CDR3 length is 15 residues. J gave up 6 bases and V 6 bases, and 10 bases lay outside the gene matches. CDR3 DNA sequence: TGTGCCAGTAGCCGCGGACAGGGGGCCTTCGTCGAGCAGTACTTC. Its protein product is CASSRGQGAFVEQYF. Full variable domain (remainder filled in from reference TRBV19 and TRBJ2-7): DGGITQSPKYLFRKEGQNVTLSCEQNLNHDAMYWYRQDPGQGLRLIYYSQIVNDFQKGDIAEGYSVSREKKESFPLTVTSAQKNPTAFYLCASSRGQGAFVEQYFGPGTRLTVT.

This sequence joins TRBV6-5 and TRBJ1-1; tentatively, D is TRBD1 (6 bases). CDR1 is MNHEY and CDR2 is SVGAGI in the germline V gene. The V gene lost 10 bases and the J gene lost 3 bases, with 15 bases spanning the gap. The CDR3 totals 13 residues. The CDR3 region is CAKKRRGYTEAFF. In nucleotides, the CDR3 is TGTGCCAAGAAGCGCAGGGGATACACTGAAGCTTTCTTT.

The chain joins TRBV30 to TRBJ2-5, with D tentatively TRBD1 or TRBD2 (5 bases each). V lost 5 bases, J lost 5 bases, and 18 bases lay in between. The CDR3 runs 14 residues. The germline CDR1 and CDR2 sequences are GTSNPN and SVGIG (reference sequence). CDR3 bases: TGTGCCTGGGTCGGGGACGCAGGCGGTGAGACCCAGTACTTC. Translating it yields CAWVGDAGGETQYF.

The CDR3 coding sequence is TGTGCCAGCGTACGGCCGGGGACTGGAAGGGGCTACACCTTC. This sequence encodes CASVRPGTGRGYTF. The J gene is TRBJ1-2, the V gene TRBV9, with D possibly matching TRBD1 (5 bases). This CDR3 has 14 amino acids. CDR1 SGDLS and CDR2 YYNGEE come from the germline V gene. The V end lost 7 bases, the J end lost 8 bases, and 21 bases lay between the germline ends. The whole variable domain, filled in from reference TRBV9 and TRBJ1-2, reads DSGVTQTPKHLITATGQRVTLRCSPRSGDLSVYWYQQSLDQGLQFLIQYYNGEERAKGNILERFSAQQFPDLHSELNLSSLELGDSALYFCASVRPGTGRGYTFGSGTRLTVV.

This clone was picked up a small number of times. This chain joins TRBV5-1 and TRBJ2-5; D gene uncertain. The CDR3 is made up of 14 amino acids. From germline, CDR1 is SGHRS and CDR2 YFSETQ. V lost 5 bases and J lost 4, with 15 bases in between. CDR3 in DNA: TGCGCCAGCAGTTTGACTTCACTCATAGAGACCCAGTACTTC. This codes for CASSLTSLIETQYF.

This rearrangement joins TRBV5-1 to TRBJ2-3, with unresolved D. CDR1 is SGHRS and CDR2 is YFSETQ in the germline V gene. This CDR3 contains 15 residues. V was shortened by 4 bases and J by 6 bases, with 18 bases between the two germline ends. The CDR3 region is CASSEEVSTGDTQYF. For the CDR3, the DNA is TGCGCCAGCAGCGAGGAAGTTAGTACCGGGGATACGCAGTATTTT.

The CDR3 region has the DNA TGTGCCAGCAGCGGACGGACCAACTACGAGCAGTACTTC. Protein: CASSGRTNYEQYF. The gene calls are TRBV7-9 and TRBJ2-7; D gene ambiguous. Germline CDR1 reads SEHNR; CDR2 reads FQNEAQ (reference sequence). With 5 bases removed from V and 3 bases from J, the gap between germline ends came to 11 bases. CDR3 size: 13 residues.

In DNA form, the CDR3 reads TGTGCCTGGAGTGTGGCGGACCGGGGTTCACCCCTCCACTTT. This sequence encodes CAWSVADRGSPLHF. The chain combines TRBV30 with TRBJ1-6; no reliable D call. Germline-derived CDR1 and CDR2 are GTSNPN and SVGIG (reference sequence). The CDR3 spans 14 residues. Trimming took off 0 bases at V and 9 bases at J, with 12 bases between the two ends.

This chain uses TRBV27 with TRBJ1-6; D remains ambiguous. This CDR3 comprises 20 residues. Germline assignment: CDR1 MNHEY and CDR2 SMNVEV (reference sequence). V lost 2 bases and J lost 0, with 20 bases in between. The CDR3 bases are TGTGCCAGCAGTTTAAGGTTGGACGGTGGTTTAAGCTCCTATAATTCACCCCTCCACTTT. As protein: CASSLRLDGGLSSYNSPLHF.

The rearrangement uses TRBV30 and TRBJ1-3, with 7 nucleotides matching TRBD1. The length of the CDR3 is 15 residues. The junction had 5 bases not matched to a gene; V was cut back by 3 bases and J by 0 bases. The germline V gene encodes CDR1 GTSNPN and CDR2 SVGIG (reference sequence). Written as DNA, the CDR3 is TGTGCCTGGAGAACACAGGGGATCTCTGGAAACACCATATATTTT. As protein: CAWRTQGISGNTIYF.

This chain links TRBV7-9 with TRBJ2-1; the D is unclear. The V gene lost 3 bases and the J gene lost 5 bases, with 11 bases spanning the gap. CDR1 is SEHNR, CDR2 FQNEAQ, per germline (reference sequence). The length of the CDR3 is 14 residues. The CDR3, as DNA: TGTGCCAGCAGCTTCTTTCGAAGGGACAATGAGCAGTTCTTC. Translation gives CASSFFRRDNEQFF.

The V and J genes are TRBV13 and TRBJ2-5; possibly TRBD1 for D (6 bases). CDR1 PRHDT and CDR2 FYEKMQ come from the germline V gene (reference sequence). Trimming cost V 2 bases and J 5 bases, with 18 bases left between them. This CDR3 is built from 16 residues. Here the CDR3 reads CASSLFRGQTRETQYF. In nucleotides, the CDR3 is TGTGCCAGCAGCTTATTCAGGGGCCAGACCCGGGAGACCCAGTACTTC.

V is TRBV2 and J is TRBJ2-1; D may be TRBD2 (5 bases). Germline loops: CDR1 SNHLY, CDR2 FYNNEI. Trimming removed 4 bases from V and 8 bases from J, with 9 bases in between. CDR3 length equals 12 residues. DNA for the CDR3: TGTGCCAGCAGTGTTCTCGGGGATGAGCAGTTCTTC. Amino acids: CASSVLGDEQFF.

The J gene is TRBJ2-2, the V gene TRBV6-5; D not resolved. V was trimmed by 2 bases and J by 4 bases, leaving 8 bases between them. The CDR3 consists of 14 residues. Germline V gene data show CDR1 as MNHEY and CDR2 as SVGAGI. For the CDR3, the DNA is TGTGCCAGCAGTTACCCAGCCGGCACCGGGGAGCTGTTTTTT. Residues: CASSYPAGTGELFF.

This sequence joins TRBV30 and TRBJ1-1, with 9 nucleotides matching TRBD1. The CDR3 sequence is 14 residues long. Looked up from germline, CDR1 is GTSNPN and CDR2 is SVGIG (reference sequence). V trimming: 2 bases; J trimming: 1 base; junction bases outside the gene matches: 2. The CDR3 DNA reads TGTGCCTGGAGTATGGACAGGGGGAACACTGAAGCTTTCTTT. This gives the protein CAWSMDRGNTEAFF.

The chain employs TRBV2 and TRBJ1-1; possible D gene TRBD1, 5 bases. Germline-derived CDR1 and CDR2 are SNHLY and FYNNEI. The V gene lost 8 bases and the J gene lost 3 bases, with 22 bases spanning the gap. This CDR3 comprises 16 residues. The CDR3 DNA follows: TGTGCCAGCCGATTTCCGGATAGCAGGGCCGACACTGAAGCTTTCTTT. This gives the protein CASRFPDSRADTEAFF.

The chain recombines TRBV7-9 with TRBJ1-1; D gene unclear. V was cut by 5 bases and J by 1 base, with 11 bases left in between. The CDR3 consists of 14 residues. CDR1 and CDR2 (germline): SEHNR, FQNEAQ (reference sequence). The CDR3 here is CASSIRGQNTEAFF. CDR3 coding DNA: TGTGCCAGCAGCATACGAGGGCAGAACACTGAAGCTTTCTTT.

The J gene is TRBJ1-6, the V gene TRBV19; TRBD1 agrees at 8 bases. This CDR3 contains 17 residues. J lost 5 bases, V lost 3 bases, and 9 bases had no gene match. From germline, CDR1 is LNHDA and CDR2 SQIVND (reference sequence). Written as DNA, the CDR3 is TGTGCCAGTAGTATCCGACAGGGGAGAGGAAATAATTCACCCCTCCACTTT. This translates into CASSIRQGRGNNSPLHF.

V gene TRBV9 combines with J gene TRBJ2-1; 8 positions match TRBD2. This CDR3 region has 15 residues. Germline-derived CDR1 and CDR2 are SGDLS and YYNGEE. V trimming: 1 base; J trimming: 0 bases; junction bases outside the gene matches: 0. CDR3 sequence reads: CASSVREGSYNEQFF. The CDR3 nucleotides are TGTGCCAGCAGCGTACGGGAGGGCTCCTACAATGAGCAGTTCTTC.

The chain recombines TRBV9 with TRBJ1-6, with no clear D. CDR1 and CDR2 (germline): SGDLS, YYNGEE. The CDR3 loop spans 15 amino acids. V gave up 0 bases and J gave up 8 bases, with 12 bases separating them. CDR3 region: CASSVGGRLDSPLHF. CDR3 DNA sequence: TGTGCCAGCAGCGTAGGTGGCAGGCTGGATTCACCCCTCCACTTT. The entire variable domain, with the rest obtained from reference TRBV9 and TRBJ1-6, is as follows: DSGVTQTPKHLITATGQRVTLRCSPRSGDLSVYWYQQSLDQGLQFLIQYYNGEERAKGNILERFSAQQFPDLHSELNLSSLELGDSALYFCASSVGGRLDSPLHFGNGTRLTVT.

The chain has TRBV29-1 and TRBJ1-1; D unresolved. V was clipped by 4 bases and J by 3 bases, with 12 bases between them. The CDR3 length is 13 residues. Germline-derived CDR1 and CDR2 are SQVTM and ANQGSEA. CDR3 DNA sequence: TGCAGCGTTGTTCTTCATAGGGACACTGAAGCTTTCTTT. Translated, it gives CSVVLHRDTEAFF.

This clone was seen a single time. CDR3 DNA: TGTGCCACCAAACAGGGTACTAGCACAGATACGCAGTATTTT. This encodes CATKQGTSTDTQYF. This chain connects TRBV15 to TRBJ2-3; D is possibly TRBD1 (6 bases). The CDR3 has 14 residues. V lost 7 bases and J lost 0, with 11 bases in between. Germline V gives CDR1 LNHNV, CDR2 YYDKDF (reference sequence).